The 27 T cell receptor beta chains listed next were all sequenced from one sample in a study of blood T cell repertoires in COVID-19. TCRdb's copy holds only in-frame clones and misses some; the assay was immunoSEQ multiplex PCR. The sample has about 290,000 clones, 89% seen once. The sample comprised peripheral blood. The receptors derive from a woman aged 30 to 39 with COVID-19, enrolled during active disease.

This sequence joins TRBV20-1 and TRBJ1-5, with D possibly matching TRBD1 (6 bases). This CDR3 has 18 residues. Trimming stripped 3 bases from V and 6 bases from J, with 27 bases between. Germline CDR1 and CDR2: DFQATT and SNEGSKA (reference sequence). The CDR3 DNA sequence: TGCAGTGCTAGTTTGCGTTTAATTAGGACAGAGGCACGTCAGCCCCAGCATTTT. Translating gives CSASLRLIRTEARQPQHF.

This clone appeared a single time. The CDR3 region is CASSFTGNEQYF. For the CDR3, the DNA is TGCGCCAGCAGCTTCACAGGGAACGAGCAGTACTTC. V gene TRBV5-1 combines with J gene TRBJ2-7; D may be TRBD1 (6 bases). The length of the CDR3 is 12 residues. Germline V lookup: CDR1 SGHRS, CDR2 YFSETQ. Trimming took off 2 bases at V and 5 bases at J, with 8 bases between the two ends.

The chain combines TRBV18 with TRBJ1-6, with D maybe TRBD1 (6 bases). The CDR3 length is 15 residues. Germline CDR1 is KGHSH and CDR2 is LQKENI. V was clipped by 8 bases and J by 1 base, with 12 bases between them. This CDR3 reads CASTEQGSYNSPLHF. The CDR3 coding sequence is TGTGCCAGCACAGAACAGGGATCCTATAATTCACCCCTCCACTTT. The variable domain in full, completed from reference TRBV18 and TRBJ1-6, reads NAGVMQNPRHLVRRRGQEARLRCSPMKGHSHVYWYRQLPEEGLKFMVYLQKENIIDESGMPKERFSAEFPKEGPSILRIQQVVRGDSAAYFCASTEQGSYNSPLHFGNGTRLTVT.

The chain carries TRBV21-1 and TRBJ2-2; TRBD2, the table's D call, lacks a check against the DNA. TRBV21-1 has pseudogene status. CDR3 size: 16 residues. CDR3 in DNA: TGTGCCAGCAGCACGACCGGGACTAGTGGAACCGGGGAGCTGTTTTTT. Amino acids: CASSTTGTSGTGELFF.

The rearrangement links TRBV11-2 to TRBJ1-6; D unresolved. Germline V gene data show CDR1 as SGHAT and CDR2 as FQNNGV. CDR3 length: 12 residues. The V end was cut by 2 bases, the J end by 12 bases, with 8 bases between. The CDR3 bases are TGTGCCAGCAGCTTACCCCCGGGACCCCTCCACTTT. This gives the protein CASSLPPGPLHF.

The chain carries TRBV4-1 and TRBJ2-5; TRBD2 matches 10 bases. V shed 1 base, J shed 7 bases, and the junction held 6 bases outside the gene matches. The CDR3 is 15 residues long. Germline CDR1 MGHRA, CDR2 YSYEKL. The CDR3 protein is CASSQGAGGLVTQYF. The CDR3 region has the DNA TGCGCCAGCAGCCAAGGAGCGGGGGGGCTGGTGACCCAGTACTTC.

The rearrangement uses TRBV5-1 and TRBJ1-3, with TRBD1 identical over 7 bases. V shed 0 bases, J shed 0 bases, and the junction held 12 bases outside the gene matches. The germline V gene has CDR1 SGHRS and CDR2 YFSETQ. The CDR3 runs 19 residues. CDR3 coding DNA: TGCGCCAGCAGCTTGGCATCGTCGGGGACAGTTGACTCTGGAAACACCATATATTTT. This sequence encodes CASSLASSGTVDSGNTIYF.

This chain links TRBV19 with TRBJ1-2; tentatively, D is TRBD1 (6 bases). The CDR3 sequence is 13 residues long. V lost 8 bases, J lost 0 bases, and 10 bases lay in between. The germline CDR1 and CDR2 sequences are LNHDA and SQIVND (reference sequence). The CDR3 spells CASRDKANYGYTF. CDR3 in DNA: TGTGCCAGTCGGGACAAAGCTAACTATGGCTACACCTTC.

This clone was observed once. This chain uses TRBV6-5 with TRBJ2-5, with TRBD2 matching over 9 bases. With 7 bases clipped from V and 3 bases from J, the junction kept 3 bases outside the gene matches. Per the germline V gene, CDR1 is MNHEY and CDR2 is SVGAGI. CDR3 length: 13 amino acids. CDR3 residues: CASMRLAEETQYF. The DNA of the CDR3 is TGTGCCAGCATGCGACTAGCGGAAGAGACCCAGTACTTC.

CDR3 coding DNA: TGTGCCAGCAGCGGGACTAGCGGGGTTGGGGAGACCCAGTACTTC. It specifies CASSGTSGVGETQYF. The chain combines TRBV7-2 with TRBJ2-5; 13 nucleotides match TRBD2. Germline CDR1 is SGHTA and CDR2 is FQGNSA. V lost 5 bases to trimming and J lost 5 bases; unmatched junction nucleotides: 5. This CDR3 has 15 amino acids.

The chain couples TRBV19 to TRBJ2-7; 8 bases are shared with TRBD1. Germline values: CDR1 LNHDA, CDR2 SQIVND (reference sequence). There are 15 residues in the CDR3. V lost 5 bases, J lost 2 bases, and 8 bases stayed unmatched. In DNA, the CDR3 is TGTGCCAGTAGTGTTACAGGGGGGTTAGCCTACGAGCAGTACTTC. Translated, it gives CASSVTGGLAYEQYF.

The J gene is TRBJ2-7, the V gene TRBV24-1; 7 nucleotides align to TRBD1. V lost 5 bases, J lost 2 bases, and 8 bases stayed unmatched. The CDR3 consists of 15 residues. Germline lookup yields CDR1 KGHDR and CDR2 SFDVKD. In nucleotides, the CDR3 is TGTGCCACCAGTGTGGGACAGCTAAACACCTACGAGCAGTACTTC. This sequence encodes CATSVGQLNTYEQYF.

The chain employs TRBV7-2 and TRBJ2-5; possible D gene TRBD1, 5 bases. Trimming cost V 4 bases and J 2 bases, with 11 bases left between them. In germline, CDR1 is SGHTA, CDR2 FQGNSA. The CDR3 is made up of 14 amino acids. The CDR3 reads CASSWGRLQETQYF. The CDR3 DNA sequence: TGTGCCAGCAGCTGGGGCAGACTTCAAGAGACCCAGTACTTC.

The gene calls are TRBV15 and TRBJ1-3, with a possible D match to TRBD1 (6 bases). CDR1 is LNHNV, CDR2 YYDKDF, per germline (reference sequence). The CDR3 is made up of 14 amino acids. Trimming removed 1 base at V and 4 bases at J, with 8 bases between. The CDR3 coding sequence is TGTGCCACCAGCAGAGGGGGACAAGGAAACACCATATATTTT. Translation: CATSRGGQGNTIYF.

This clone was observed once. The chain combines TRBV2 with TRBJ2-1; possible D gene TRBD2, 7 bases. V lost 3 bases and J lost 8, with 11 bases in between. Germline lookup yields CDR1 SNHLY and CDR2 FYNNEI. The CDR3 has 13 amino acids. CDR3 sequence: CASSDGGAYEQFF. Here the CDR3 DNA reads TGTGCCAGCAGTGATGGGGGGGCCTATGAGCAGTTCTTC.

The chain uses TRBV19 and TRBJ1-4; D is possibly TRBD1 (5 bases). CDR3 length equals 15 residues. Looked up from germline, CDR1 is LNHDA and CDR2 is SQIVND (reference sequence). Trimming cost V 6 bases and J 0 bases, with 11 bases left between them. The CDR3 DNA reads TGTGCCAGTAGACTATTACAGGCAACTAATGAAAAACTGTTTTTT. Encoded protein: CASRLLQATNEKLFF.

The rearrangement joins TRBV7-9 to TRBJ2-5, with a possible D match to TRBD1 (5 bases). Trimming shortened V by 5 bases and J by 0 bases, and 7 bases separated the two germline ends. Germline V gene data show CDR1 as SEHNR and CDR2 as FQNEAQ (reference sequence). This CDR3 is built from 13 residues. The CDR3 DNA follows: TGTGCCAGCAGCGGGGCGTACCAAGAGACCCAGTACTTC. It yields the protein CASSGAYQETQYF.

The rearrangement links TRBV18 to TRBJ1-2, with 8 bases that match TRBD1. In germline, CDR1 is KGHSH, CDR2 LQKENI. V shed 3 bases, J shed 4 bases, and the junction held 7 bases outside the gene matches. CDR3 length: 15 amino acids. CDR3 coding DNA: TGTGCCAGCTCACCGTCCAGGGGGCTTACCTATGGCTACACCTTC. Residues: CASSPSRGLTYGYTF.

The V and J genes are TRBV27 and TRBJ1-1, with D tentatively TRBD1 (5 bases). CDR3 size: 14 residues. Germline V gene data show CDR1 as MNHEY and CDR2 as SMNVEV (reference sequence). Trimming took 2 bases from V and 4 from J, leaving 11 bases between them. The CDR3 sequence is CASSLKGWGTEAFF. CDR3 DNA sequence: TGTGCCAGCAGTTTAAAGGGGTGGGGCACTGAAGCTTTCTTT.

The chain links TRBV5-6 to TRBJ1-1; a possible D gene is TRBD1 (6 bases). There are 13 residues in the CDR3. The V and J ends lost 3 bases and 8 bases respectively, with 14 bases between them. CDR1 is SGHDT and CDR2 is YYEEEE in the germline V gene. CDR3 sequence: CASSSGGLAEAFF. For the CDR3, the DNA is TGTGCCAGCAGCTCCGGGGGGCTCGCGGAAGCTTTCTTT.

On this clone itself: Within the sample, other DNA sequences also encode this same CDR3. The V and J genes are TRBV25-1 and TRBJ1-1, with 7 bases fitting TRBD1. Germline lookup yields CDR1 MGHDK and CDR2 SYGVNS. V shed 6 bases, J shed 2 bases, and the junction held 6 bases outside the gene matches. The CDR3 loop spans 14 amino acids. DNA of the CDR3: TGTGCCAGCAGGACGACAGGGCCCAACACTGAAGCTTTCTTT. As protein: CASRTTGPNTEAFF.

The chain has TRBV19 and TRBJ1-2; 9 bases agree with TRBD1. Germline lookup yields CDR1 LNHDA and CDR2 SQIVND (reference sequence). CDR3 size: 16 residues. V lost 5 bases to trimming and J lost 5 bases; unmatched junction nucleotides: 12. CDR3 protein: CASSYGTGYNPYGYTF. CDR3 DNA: TGTGCCAGTAGTTACGGGACAGGGTACAATCCATATGGCTACACCTTC. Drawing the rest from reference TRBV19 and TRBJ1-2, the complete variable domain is DGGITQSPKYLFRKEGQNVTLSCEQNLNHDAMYWYRQDPGQGLRLIYYSQIVNDFQKGDIAEGYSVSREKKESFPLTVTSAQKNPTAFYLCASSYGTGYNPYGYTFGSGTRLTVV.

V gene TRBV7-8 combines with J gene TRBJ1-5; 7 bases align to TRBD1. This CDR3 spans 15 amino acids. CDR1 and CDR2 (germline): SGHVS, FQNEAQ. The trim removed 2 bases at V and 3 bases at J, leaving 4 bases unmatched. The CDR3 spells CASSLSGGPNQPQHF. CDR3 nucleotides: TGTGCCAGCAGCTTATCAGGGGGACCCAATCAGCCCCAGCATTTT.

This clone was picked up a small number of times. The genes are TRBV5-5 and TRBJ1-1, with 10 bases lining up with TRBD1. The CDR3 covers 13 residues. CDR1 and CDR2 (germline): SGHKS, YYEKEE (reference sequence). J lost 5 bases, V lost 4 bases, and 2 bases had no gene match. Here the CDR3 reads CASSAGQGTEAFF. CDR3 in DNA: TGTGCCAGCAGCGCGGGACAGGGGACTGAAGCTTTCTTT.

CDR3 sequence (DNA): TGTGCCAGTCCCAACGAGCAGTACTTC. This translates into CASPNEQYF. This chain joins TRBV21-1 and TRBJ2-7; TRBD1 reflects the table's D call only, with no check against the DNA. TRBV21-1 is designated a pseudogene. The CDR3 is made up of 9 amino acids.

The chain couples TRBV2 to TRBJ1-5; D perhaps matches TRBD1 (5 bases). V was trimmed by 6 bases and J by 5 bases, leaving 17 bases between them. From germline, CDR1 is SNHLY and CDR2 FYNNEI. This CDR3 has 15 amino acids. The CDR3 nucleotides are TGTGCCAGCAGGAGGTGGTACGGGGGTGATCAGCCCCAGCATTTT. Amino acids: CASRRWYGGDQPQHF.

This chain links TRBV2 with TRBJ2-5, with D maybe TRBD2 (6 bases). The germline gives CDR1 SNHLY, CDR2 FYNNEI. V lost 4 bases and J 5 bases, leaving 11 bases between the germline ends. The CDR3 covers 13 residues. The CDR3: CASSAEGWETQYF. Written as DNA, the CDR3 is TGTGCCAGCAGTGCGGAGGGTTGGGAGACCCAGTACTTC. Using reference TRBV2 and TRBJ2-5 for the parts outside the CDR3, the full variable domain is EPEVTQTPSHQVTQMGQEVILRCVPISNHLYFYWYRQILGQKVEFLVSFYNNEISEKSEIFDDQFSVERPDGSNFTLKIRSTKLEDSAMYFCASSAEGWETQYFGPGTRLLVL.